The rows below give T cell receptor beta chains drawn from one sample of a study of Ad26.COV2.S vaccination and SARS-CoV-2 variants. Some clones are missing from TCRdb's copy, which holds only in-frame ones; the method was immunoSEQ multiplex PCR. The sample has about 400,000 clones, 80% to 90% seen once; the top ten hold approximately 3.7%. The starting material was peripheral blood, obtained in a trial of Ad26.COV2.S vaccine versus placebo. The receptors were sampled from a person aged 18-65 years who received the Ad26.COV2.S COVID-19 vaccine or a placebo. CDR3s include the opening cysteine and the closing phenylalanine or tryptophan. Fields, in order: clone size, J gene, D gene, V gene, CDR3 DNA, CDR3 protein. A D gene is named only where the DNA matches it firmly. Clone size appears in some rows only: once, few, many, or a class for an expanded clone.

NA	TRBJ1-2	NA	TRBV6-2/TRBV6-3	TGTGCCAGCAGTCCGGAGGGATCACCACAGATGATCTATGGCTACACCTTC	CASSPEGSPQMIYGYTF
NA	TRBJ1-5	TRBD1	TRBV19	TGTGCCAGTAGTATCCCGGACAGGGGGCGGGGAAATAGCAATCAGCCCCAGCATTTT	CASSIPDRGRGNSNQPQHF
NA	TRBJ1-1	NA	TRBV19	TGTGCCAGTAGTATCGAGACAGGAAACACTGAAGCTTTCTTT	CASSIETGNTEAFF
NA	TRBJ2-1	TRBD2	TRBV14	TGTGCCAGCAGCCAAGAACGGACTAGAGGCAATGAGCAGTTCTTC	CASSQERTRGNEQFF
NA	TRBJ2-2	NA	TRBV5-6	TGTGCCAGCAGCCGGAGCCTGACCGGGGAGCTGTTTTTT	CASSRSLTGELFF
few	TRBJ1-3	TRBD1	TRBV19	TGTGCCAGTAGTATCGACAGGGGGCCTGGAAACACCATATATTTT	CASSIDRGPGNTIYF
NA	TRBJ1-1	NA	TRBV5-6	TGTGCCAGCAGCTACGCTCCGGGCGCTGAAGCTTTCTTT	CASSYAPGAEAFF
once	TRBJ1-5	NA	TRBV4-1	TGCGCCAGCAGCCCCCACAAGGGACTCAATCAGCCCCAGCATTTT	CASSPHKGLNQPQHF
NA	TRBJ2-1	NA	TRBV7-6	TGTGCCAGCAGCTCGTTGCTGGGCGAGCAGTTCTTC	CASSSLLGEQFF
once	TRBJ1-6	TRBD1	TRBV5-1	TGCGCCAGCAGCAGGACAGGGACCTATAATTCACCCCTCCACTTT	CASSRTGTYNSPLHF
NA	TRBJ2-7	NA	TRBV11-2	TGTGCCAGCAGCTTAGCTAGGACAGAATCCTACGAGCAGTACTTC	CASSLARTESYEQYF
NA	TRBJ2-7	NA	TRBV6-5	TGTGCCAGCAGGCTACCCTACGAGCAGTACTTC	CASRLPYEQYF
NA	TRBJ2-7	TRBD1	TRBV29-1	TGCAGCGTTCTGGGGGACAGGGGGCTTTCCTACGAGCAGTACTTC	CSVLGDRGLSYEQYF
NA	TRBJ2-5	TRBD1	TRBV12-3/TRBV12-4	TGTGCCAGCAGCGGAACAGGGGGAGAGACCCAGTACTTC	CASSGTGGETQYF
NA	TRBJ2-3	NA	TRBV5-1	TGCGCCAGCAGCTTCCCCCGGGGCGGGGATACGCAGTATTTT	CASSFPRGGDTQYF
once	TRBJ2-5	NA	TRBV20-1	TGCAGTGCTAGCAGGGAAGAGACCCAGTACTTC	CSASREETQYF
NA	TRBJ2-7	NA	TRBV19	TGTGCCAGTAGTTCCCCGATGGGGATCAAGTACTTC	CASSSPMGIKYF
NA	TRBJ1-6	NA	TRBV6-5	TGTGCCAGCAACCCCGACGGAGAGCATTCACCCCTCCACTTT	CASNPDGEHSPLHF